Listed below are T cell receptor beta chains from one sample, sequenced in a study of T cell responses to AZD1222 COVID-19 vaccine. Libraries were prepared by immunoSEQ multiplex PCR; TCRdb keeps only in-frame clonotypes and omits some of them. The data hold 130,000 to 150,000 clones, with about 92% observed a single time. Specimen: peripheral blood, collected on day 0 of AZD1222 vaccination. These receptors were collected from an adult in good health. The CDR3 runs from the conserved cysteine through the conserved F or W. The order of the fields is clone size, J gene, V gene, D gene, CDR3 protein, CDR3 DNA. A D gene is named only where the DNA matches it firmly. Expanded clones get a size class; other rows say once, few or many, or leave the size out.

>.|TRBJ2-1|TRBV4-1|TRBD2
CASSSVAGGLVDEQFF
TGCGCCAGCAGCTCGGTAGCGGGGGGGTTGGTGGATGAGCAGTTCTTC
>.|TRBJ1-1|TRBV6-5|.
CASSYQASPTEAFF
TGTGCCAGCAGTTACCAGGCATCTCCTACTGAAGCTTTCTTT
>.|TRBJ1-4|TRBV28|TRBD1
CASSIPGTGVEKLFF
TGTGCCAGCAGTATCCCCGGGACAGGGGTTGAAAAACTGTTTTTT
>.|TRBJ2-7|TRBV28|.
CASSLSPHEQYF
TGTGCCAGCAGTTTAAGTCCCCACGAGCAGTACTTC
>.|TRBJ1-4|TRBV5-6|.
CASSAVGNNEKLFF
TGTGCCAGCAGCGCGGTGGGCAATAATGAAAAACTGTTTTTT
>.|TRBJ1-3|TRBV6-5|TRBD1
CASSLQGAGNTIYF
TGTGCCAGCAGTTTACAGGGGGCTGGAAACACCATATATTTT
>once|TRBJ2-7|TRBV13|.
CASSLAGSYEQYF
TGTGCCAGCAGCTTAGCGGGCTCCTACGAGCAGTACTTC
>.|TRBJ1-5|TRBV28|.
CASSPIVPRNQPQHF
TGTGCCAGCAGTCCTATAGTGCCGCGCAATCAGCCCCAGCATTTT
>.|TRBJ2-7|TRBV5-1|TRBD2
CASSSGLAARQSHEQYF
TGCGCCAGCAGCTCCGGACTAGCGGCCCGTCAGAGTCACGAGCAGTACTTC
>.|TRBJ2-7|TRBV5-1|.
CASSLAWGRELSYEQYF
TGCGCCAGCAGCTTGGCCTGGGGGCGGGAGCTATCCTACGAGCAGTACTTC